This T cell receptor beta chain derives from a study of T cells after yellow fever vaccination. In the study overall: Preparation used SMART-Seq v4 Ultra Low Input for the low-cell-number fractions. Overall study findings and caveats: Only a minor proportion of clonotypes was detected across both CD4 and CD8 compartments. Clones from primary vaccination mostly reappeared after the booster (about 97% CD4, about 88% CD8).

TCRdb fed the 5' RACE reads into MiXCR, producing one record per CDR3 protein. The sample lists a few hundred thousand distinct CDR3 sequences, approximately 13% seen once, with 2.5% to 4% in the top ten. There are many counts of this clonotype. What it binds is unknown. Germline values: CDR1 GTSNPN, CDR2 SVGIG (reference sequence). CDR3 length: 13 residues. The V gene lost 1 base and the J gene lost 8 bases, with 14 bases spanning the gap. This specimen consisted of CD4+ T cells sorted from PBMCs, obtained 15 days after the yellow fever booster vaccination. The source is a man between 18 and 29 years old who received the YFV17D yellow fever vaccine. The chain employs TRBV30 and TRBJ1-2; D remains unclear. CDR3 protein: CAWSGGPGGGYTF. CDR3 in DNA: TGTGCCTGGAGTGGCGGGCCAGGAGGAGGCTACACCTTC.